The clone carrying this TCR beta chain was counted a few times. The antigen is undetermined. CDR1 and CDR2 from the germline V gene are LNHDA and SQIVND (reference sequence). The V and J ends lost 0 bases and 4 bases, in that order; junction bases with no gene match: 4. The CDR3 loop spans 16 amino acids. This sample's treatment: approximately nine-day PBMC culture with coronavirus spike peptide pools or control peptides (ViraFEST assay). The record originates from a study of vaccination and CD4 T cells after COVID-19. Across the study: Median time from second vaccine dose to sampling was about 70 days (14 to 241). Overlapping peptides covering the spike proteins of SARS-CoV-2, HCoV-NL63, HCoV-OC43 and HCoV-229E were added to stimulate cells.

At the Johns Hopkins FTIC core, DNA taken from cultured CD4+ T cells was sequenced by way of the Oncomine TCR Beta short-read assay. TCRdb re-derived calls from the PCR reads in MiXCR, one entry per CDR3 protein. The data hold 15,000 to 20,000 distinct CDR3 sequences, with 55% to 70% observed a single time. General observations from the study: A median of about 90% of reactive clones, in convalescent patients, became evident only post-vaccination.

The chain joins TRBV19 to TRBJ1-5, with TRBD1 matching over 9 bases. The source is a human donor who had recovered from COVID-19. The sample consisted of CD4+ T cells from blood, cultured in vitro, taken after SARS-CoV-2 vaccination. CDR3 region: CASSIDSGTGNQPQHF. CDR3 DNA sequence: TGTGCCAGTAGTATAGATAGCGGGACAGGGAATCAGCCCCAGCATTTT.